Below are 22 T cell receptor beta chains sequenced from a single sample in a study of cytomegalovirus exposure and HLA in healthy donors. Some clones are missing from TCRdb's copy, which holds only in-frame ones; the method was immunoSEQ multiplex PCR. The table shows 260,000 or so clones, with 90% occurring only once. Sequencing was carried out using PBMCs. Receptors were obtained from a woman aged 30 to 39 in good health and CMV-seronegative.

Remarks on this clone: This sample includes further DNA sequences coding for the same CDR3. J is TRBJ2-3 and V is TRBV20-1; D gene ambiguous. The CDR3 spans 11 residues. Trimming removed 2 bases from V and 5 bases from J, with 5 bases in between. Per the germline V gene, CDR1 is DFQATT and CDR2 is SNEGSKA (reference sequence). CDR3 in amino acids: CSARRGDTQYF. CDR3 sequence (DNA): TGCAGTGCTAGACGCGGAGATACGCAGTATTTT.

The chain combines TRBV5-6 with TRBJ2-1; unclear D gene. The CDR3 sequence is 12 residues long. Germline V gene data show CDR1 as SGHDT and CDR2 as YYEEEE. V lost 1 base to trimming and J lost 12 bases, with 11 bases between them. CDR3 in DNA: TGTGCCAGCAGCTTGTCAAGCCCTGGGCAGTTCTTC. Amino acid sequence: CASSLSSPGQFF. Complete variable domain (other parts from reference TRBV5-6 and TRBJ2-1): DAGVTQSPTHLIKTRGQQVTLRCSPKSGHDTVSWYQQALGQGPQFIFQYYEEEERQRGNFPDRFSGHQFPNYSSELNVNALLLGDSALYLCASSLSSPGQFFGPGTRLTVL.

The CDR3 reads CASSGDPRRNQYNEQFF. CDR3 nucleotide sequence: TGTGCCAGCAGTGGGGACCCCAGGAGGAACCAATACAATGAGCAGTTCTTC. This chain connects TRBV27 to TRBJ2-1; D is perhaps TRBD1 or TRBD2 (5 bases each). Looked up from germline, CDR1 is MNHEY and CDR2 is SMNVEV (reference sequence). This CDR3 spans 17 amino acids. V was shortened by 5 bases and J by 4 bases, with 21 bases between the two germline ends.

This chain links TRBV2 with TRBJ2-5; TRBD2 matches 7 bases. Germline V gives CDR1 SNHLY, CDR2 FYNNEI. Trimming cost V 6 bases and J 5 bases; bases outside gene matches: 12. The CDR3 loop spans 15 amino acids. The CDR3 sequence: CASRGSGRESETQYF. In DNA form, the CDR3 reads TGTGCCAGCAGAGGCTCGGGGCGGGAGAGTGAGACCCAGTACTTC.

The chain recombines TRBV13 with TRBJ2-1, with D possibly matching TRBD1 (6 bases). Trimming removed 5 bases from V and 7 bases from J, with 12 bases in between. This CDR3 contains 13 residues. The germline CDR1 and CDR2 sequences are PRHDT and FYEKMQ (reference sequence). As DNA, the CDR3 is TGTGCCAGCAGCGGACGGCAGGGGAATGAGCAGTTCTTC. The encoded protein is CASSGRQGNEQFF.

The CDR3, as DNA: TGTGCCAGCAGCAACAGGGGTGGCACAGATACGCAGTATTTT. Translation: CASSNRGGTDTQYF. The chain combines TRBV28 with TRBJ2-3; TRBD1 matches at 7 bases. The CDR3 runs 14 residues. Germline V lookup: CDR1 MDHEN, CDR2 SYDVKM. J lost 1 base, V lost 6 bases, and 4 bases had no gene match.

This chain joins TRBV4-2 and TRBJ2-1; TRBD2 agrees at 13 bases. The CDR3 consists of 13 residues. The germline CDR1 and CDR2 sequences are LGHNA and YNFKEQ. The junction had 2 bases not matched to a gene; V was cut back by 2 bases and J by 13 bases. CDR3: CASSQWTSGSQFF. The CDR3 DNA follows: TGTGCCAGCAGCCAATGGACTAGCGGGAGCCAGTTCTTC.

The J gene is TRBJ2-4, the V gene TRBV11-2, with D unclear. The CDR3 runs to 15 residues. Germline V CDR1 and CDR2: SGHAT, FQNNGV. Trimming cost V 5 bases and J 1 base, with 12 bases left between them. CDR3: CASSPTGYAKNIQYF. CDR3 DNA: TGTGCCAGCAGCCCGACGGGCTACGCCAAAAACATTCAGTACTTC.

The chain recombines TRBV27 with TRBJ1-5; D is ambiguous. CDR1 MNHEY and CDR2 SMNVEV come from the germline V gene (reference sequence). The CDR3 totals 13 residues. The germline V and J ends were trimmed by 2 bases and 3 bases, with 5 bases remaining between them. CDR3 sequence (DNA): TGTGCCAGCAGTTTAGTGTTCAATCAGCCCCAGCATTTT. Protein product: CASSLVFNQPQHF.

The chain's CDR3 is CASSWGGSSYEQYF. The CDR3 DNA follows: TGTGCCAGCAGTTGGGGAGGGAGCTCCTACGAGCAGTACTTC. The J gene is TRBJ2-7, the V gene TRBV27, with 7 bases aligning to TRBD2. The CDR3 is 14 amino acids. The junction had 3 bases not matched to a gene; V was cut back by 4 bases and J by 0 bases. The germline V gene has CDR1 MNHEY and CDR2 SMNVEV (reference sequence).

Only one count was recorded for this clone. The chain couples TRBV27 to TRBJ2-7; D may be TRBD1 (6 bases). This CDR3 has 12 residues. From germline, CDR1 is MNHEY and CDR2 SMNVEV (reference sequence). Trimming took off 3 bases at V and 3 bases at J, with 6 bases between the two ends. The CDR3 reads CASSLTGYEQYF. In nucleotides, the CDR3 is TGTGCCAGCAGTTTGACAGGCTACGAGCAGTACTTC.

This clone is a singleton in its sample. The CDR3 reads CASSTTGSNTEAFF. CDR3 sequence (DNA): TGTGCCAGCAGCACGACAGGGTCGAACACTGAAGCTTTCTTT. The chain has TRBV9 and TRBJ1-1; 7 bases match TRBD1. V shed 4 bases, J shed 1 base, and the junction held 4 bases outside the gene matches. Germline V CDR1 and CDR2: SGDLS, YYNGEE. The CDR3 contains 14 residues.

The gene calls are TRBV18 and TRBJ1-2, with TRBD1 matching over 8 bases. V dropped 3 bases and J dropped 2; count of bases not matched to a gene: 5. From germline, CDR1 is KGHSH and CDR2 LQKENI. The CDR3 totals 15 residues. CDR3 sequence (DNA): TGTGCCAGCTCACCCTCCGGACAGGGCAACTATGGCTACACCTTC. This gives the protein CASSPSGQGNYGYTF.

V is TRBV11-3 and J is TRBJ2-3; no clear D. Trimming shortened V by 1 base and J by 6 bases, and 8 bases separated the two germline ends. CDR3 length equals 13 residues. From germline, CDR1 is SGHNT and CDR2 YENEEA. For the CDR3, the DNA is TGTGCCAGCAGCTTAGGGATTACGGATACGCAGTATTTT. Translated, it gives CASSLGITDTQYF. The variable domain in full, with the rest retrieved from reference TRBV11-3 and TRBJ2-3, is EAGVVQSPRYKIIEKKQPVAFWCNPISGHNTLYWYLQNLGQGPELLIRYENEEAVDDSQLPKDRFSAERLKGVDSTLKIQPAELGDSAVYLCASSLGITDTQYFGPGTRLTVL.

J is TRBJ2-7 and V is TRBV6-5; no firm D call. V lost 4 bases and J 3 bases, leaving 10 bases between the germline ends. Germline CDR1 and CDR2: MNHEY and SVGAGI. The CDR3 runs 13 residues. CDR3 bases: TGTGCCAGCAGTTTCGGCACCATCTACGAGCAGTACTTC. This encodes CASSFGTIYEQYF.

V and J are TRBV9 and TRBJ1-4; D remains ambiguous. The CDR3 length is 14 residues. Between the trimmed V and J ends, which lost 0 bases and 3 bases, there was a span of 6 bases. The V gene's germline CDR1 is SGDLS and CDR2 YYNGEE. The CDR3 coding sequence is TGTGCCAGCAGCGTAGGTACCTCTAATGAAAAACTGTTTTTT. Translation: CASSVGTSNEKLFF. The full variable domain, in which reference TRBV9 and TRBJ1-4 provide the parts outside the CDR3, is DSGVTQTPKHLITATGQRVTLRCSPRSGDLSVYWYQQSLDQGLQFLIQYYNGEERAKGNILERFSAQQFPDLHSELNLSSLELGDSALYFCASSVGTSNEKLFFGSGTQLSVL.

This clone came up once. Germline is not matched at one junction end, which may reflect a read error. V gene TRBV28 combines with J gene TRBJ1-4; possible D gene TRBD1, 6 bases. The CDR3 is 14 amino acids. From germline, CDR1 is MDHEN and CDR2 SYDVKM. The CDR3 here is CASSLGHTSEKLFF. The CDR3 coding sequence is TGTGCCAGCAGTTTGGGACATACTAGTGAAAAACTGTTTTTT.

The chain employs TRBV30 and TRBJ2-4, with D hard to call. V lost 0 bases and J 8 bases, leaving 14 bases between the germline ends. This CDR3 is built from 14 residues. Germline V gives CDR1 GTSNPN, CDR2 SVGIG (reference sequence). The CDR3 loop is CAWSVYINGDIQYF. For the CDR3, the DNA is TGTGCCTGGAGTGTATACATAAATGGGGACATTCAGTACTTC.

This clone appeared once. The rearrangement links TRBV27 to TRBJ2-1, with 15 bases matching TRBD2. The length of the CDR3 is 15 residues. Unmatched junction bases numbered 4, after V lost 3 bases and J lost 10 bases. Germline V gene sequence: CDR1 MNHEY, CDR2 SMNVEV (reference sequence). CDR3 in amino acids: CASSFGLAGGKEQFF. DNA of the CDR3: TGTGCCAGCAGTTTCGGACTAGCGGGGGGGAAGGAGCAGTTCTTC.

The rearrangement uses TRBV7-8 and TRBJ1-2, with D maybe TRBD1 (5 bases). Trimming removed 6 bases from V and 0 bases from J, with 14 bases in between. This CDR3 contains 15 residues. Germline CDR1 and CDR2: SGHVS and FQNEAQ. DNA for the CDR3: TGTGCCAGCAGACCCGAGGGGAGGGCTAACTATGGCTACACCTTC. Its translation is CASRPEGRANYGYTF.

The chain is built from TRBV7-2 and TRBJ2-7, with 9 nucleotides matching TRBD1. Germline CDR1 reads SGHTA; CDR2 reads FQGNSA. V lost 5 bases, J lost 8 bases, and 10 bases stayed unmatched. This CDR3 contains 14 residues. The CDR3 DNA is TGTGCCAGCAGCCCCGGGACAGGGAGTGTCAAGCAGTACTTC. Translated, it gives CASSPGTGSVKQYF.

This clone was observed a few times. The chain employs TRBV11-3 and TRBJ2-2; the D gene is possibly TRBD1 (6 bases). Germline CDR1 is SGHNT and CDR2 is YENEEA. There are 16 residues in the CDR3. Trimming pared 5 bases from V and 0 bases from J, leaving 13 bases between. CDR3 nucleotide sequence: TGTGCCAGCAGCCCCCGGACAGCTACGAACACCGGGGAGCTGTTTTTT. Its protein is CASSPRTATNTGELFF.